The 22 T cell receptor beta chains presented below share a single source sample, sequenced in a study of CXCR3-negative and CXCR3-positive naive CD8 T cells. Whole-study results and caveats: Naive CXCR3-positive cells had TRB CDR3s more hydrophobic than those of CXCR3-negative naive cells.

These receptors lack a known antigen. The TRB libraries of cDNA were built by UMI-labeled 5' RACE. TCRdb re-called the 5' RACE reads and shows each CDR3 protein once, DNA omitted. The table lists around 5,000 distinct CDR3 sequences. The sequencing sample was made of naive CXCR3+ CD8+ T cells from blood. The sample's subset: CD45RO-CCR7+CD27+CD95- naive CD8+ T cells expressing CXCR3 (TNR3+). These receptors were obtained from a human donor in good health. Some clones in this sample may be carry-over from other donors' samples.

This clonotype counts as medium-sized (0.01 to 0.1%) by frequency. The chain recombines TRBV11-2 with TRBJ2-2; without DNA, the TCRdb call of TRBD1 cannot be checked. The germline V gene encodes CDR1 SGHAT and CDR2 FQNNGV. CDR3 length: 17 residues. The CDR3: CASPVVSGGLNTGELFF.

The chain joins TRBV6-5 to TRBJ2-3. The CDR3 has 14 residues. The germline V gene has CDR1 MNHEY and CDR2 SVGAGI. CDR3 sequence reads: CASRYRVYTDTQYF.

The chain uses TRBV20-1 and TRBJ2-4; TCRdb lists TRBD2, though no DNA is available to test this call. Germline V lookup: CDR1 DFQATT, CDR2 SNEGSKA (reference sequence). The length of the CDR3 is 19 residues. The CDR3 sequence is CSASVFGLAVGLAKNIQYF.

CDR3 protein: CSASPASYTEAFF. The rearrangement joins TRBV20-1 to TRBJ1-1. Germline lookup yields CDR1 DFQATT and CDR2 SNEGSKA (reference sequence). The CDR3 loop spans 13 amino acids.

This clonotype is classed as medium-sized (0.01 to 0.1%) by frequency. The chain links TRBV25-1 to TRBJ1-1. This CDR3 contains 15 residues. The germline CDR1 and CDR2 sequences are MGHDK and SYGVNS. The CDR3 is CASSEGVDRRTEAFF.

The CDR3 sequence is CSVATGNNYEQYF. The chain is built from TRBV29-1 and TRBJ2-7; TCRdb's D call of TRBD1 is untestable without DNA. Germline V gene sequence: CDR1 SQVTM, CDR2 ANQGSEA. The CDR3 runs 13 residues.

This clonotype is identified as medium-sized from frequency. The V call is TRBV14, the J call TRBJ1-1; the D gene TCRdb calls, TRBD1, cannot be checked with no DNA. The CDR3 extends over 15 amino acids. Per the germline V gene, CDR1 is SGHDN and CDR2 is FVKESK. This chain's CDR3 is CASSLTGGRQTEAFF.

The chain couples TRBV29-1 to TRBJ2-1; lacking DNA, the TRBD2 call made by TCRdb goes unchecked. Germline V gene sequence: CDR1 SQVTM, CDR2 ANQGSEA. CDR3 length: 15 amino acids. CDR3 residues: CSVEAGTSGIDEQFF.

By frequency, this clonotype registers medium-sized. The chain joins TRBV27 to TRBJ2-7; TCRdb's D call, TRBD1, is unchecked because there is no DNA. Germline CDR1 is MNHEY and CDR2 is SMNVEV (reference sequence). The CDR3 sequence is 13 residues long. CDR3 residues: CASSLDRGNEQYF.

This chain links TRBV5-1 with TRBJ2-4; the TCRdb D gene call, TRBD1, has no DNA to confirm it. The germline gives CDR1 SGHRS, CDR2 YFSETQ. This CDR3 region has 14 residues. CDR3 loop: CASSLGQGEDIQYF. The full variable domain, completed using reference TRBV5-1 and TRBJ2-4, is KAGVTQTPRYLIKTRGQQVTLSCSPISGHRSVSWYQQTPGQGLQFLFEYFSETQRNKGNFPGRFSGRQFSNSRSEMNVSTLELGDSALYLCASSLGQGEDIQYFGAGTRLSVL.

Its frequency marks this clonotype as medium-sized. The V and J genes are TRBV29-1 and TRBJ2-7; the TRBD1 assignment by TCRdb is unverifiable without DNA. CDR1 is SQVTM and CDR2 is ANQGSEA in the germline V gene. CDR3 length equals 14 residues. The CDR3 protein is CSVERDREGYEQYF.

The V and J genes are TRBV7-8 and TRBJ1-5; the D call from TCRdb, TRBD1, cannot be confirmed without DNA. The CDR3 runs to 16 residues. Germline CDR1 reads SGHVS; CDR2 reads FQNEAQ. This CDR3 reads CASSSPGGAGNQPQHF.

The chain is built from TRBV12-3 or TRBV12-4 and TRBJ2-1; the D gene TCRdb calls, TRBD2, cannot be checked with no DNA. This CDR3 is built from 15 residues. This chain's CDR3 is CASTPLAGGHNEQFF.

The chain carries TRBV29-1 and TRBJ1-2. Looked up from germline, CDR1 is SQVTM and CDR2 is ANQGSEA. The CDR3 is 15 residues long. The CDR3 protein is CSVEDVQGPYYGYTF.

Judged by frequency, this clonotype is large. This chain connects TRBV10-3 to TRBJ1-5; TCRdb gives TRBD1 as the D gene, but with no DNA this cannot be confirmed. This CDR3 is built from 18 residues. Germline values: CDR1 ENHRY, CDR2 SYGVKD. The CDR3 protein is CAISEFWTVQVSNQPQHF.

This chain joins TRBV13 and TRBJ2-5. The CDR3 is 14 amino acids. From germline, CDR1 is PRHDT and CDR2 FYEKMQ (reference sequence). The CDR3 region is CASSSRSASETQYF.

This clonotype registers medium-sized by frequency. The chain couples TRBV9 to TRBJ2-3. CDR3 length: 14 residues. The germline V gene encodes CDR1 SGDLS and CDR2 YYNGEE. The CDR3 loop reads CASSVVGTTDTQYF.

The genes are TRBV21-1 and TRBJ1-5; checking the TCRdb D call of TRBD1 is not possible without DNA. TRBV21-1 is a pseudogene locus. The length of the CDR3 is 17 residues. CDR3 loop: CASSSRDRHHSNQPQHF.

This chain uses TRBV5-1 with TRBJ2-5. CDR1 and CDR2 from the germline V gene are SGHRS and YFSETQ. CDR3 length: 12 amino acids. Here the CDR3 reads CASRRYQETQYF.

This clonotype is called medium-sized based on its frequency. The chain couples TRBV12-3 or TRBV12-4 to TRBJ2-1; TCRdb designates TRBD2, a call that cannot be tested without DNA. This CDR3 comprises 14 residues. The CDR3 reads CASTGGVTYNEQFF.

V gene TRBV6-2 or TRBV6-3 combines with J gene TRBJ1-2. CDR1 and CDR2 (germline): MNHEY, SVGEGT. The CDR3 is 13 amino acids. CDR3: CASNRHLNYGYTF.

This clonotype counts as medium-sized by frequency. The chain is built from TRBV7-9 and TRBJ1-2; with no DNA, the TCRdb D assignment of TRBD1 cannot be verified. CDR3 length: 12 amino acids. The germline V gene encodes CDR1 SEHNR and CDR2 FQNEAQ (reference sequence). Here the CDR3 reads CASSSGTDGYTF. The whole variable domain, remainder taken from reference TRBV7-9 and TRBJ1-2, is DTGVSQNPRHKITKRGQNVTFRCDPISEHNRLYWYRQTLGQGPEFLTYFQNEAQLEKSRLLSDRFSAERPKGSFSTLEIQRTEQGDSAMYLCASSSGTDGYTFGSGTRLTVV.